This T cell receptor (beta chain) was captured in a study of CD8 T cells in Susac syndrome. Sequencing of TCR beta was undertaken in CD8+ and CD4+ T cells derived from blood. Those who served as multiple sclerosis controls were treatment-naive patients with stable or active relapsing-remitting disease. Negative isolation was used for CD8+ and CD4+ T cells, and FACS enrichment was applied to TEMRA cells. Only one count was recorded for this clonotype. An amount of RNA that ranged from 0.5 to 1 ug was reverse transcribed with random hexamers. TCR beta CDR3 was amplified by immunoSEQ multiplex PCR. This amplification extended across 54 Vbeta and 13 Jbeta segments. TCRdb independently ran MiXCR on the immunoSEQ multiplex PCR reads; one entry per CDR3 protein. The table shows tens of thousands of distinct CDR3 sequences, with about 91% occurring only once. This receptor was identified in a human donor with multiple sclerosis. Material: CD8+ T cells from PBMCs.

The CDR3 coding sequence is TGTGCCAGCAGCTTAGGGATGGCTGGGACAGGGCATAATGGCTACACCTTC. It translates to CASSLGMAGTGHNGYTF. The chain uses TRBV13 and TRBJ1-2; 9 nucleotides agree with TRBD1. The V and J ends lost 0 bases and 6 bases, in that order; junction bases with no gene match: 11. The CDR3 is 17 amino acids. Germline values: CDR1 PRHDT, CDR2 FYEKMQ (reference sequence).